The clone carrying this T cell receptor beta chain came up a few times. What it binds is unknown. The data were taken from a study of response to subunit inactivated influenza vaccine. Study-level points and caveats: It was the authors' suggestion that each seasonal influenza vaccination recruits few new T cells.

The CDR3 has 14 residues. V dropped 4 bases and J dropped 10 bases, with 17 bases sitting between them. Germline V gene sequence: CDR1 LGHDT, CDR2 YNNKEL (reference sequence). TCRdb used MiXCR to reprocess the RT-PCR reads, holding one entry per CDR3 protein. In the table there are 450,000 to 600,000 distinct CDR3 sequences, approximately 15% of which are singletons. The clonotype was recovered from a man aged 50 to 69 who received an inactivated influenza vaccine. The rearrangement links TRBV3-1 to TRBJ2-1; tentatively, D is TRBD2 (7 bases). The sequenced sample was CD4+ T cells sorted from PBMCs, obtained less than 30 months after vaccination. CDR3 sequence (DNA): TGTGCCAGCAGCCCCGCCGGGGGGCTAGGGGAGCAGTTCTTC. Residues: CASSPAGGLGEQFF.